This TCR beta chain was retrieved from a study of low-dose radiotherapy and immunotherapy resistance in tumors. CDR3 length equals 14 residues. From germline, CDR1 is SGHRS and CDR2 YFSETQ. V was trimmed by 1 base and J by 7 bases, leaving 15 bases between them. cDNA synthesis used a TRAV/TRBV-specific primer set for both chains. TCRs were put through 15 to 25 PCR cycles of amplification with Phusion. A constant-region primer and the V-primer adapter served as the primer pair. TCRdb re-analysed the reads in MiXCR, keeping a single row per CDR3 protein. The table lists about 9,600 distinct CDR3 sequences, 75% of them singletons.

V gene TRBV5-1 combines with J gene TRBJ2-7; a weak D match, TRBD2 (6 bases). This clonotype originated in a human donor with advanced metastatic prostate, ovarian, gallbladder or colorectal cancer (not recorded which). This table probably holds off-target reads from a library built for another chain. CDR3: CASSLTSRVEEQYF. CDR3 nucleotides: TGCGCCAGCAGCTTGACTAGCCGAGTTGAAGAGCAGTACTTC.